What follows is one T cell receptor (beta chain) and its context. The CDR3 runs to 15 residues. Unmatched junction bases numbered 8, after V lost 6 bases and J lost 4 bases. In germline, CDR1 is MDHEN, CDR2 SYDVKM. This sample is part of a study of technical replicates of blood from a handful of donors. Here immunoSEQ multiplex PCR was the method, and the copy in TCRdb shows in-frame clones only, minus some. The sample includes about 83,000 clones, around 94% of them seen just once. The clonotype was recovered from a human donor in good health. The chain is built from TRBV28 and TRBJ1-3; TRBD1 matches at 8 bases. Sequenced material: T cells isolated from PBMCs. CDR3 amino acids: CASRNTGGKGNTIYF. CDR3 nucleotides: TGTGCCAGCAGGAACACAGGGGGAAAAGGAAACACCATATATTTT.